The 12 T cell receptor beta chains reported below all come from one sample, sequenced in a study of T cells in Graves' hyperthyroidism and ophthalmopathy (dated by TCRdb to about 2019). Library preparation employed multiplex PCR. The sample was run on an Illumina HiSeq 2000. Amplification of TCR beta CDR3 regions was carried out from RNA transcripts. For the first round of RT-PCR on the TCR CDR3, the HTBI primer set was used together with the Qiagen OneStep RT-PCR kit. The raw public data were reprocessed by TCRdb itself: fastp quality trimming at Q25, MiXCR clonotype calling, in-frame beta chains only. All rows with the same CDR3 protein become a single entry with the most common DNA and genes. The sample table records approximately 430,000 distinct CDR3 sequences; more than 15% of these occur just once. The ten largest clones represent over 7.5% of the sample. The sample comprised blood. These receptor sequences come from a woman between 18 and 29 years old with Graves' hyperthyroidism.

This clonotype showed up many times. This chain uses TRBV11-2 with TRBJ2-1; TRBD1 matches 7 bases. Looked up from germline, CDR1 is SGHAT and CDR2 is FQNNGV. J lost 8 bases, V lost 5 bases, and 3 bases had no gene match. The CDR3 is 12 amino acids. The CDR3 DNA reads TGTGCCAGCAGCCGCGACAGGGATGAGCAGTTCTTC. Its protein product is CASSRDRDEQFF.

As for this clonotype: A much larger clone sits a single nucleotide away, making a read error possible. The CDR3 DNA sequence: TGTGCCGGCAGCTCGACAGGGGATATCTCGGGGGAGCAGTTCTTC. This encodes CAGSSTGDISGEQFF. This chain links TRBV7-9 with TRBJ2-1; 8 bases match TRBD1. The CDR3 loop spans 15 amino acids. Germline V lookup: CDR1 SEHNR, CDR2 FQNEAQ (reference sequence).

The table lists this clonotype with many counts. The V gene is TRBV5-5, the J gene TRBJ1-2; D uncertain. CDR3 length: 14 residues. V was trimmed by 1 base and J by 7 bases, leaving 14 bases between them. In germline, CDR1 is SGHKS, CDR2 YYEKEE (reference sequence). The CDR3: CASSLFGPGIGYTF. Here the CDR3 DNA reads TGTGCCAGCAGCTTGTTTGGGCCTGGGATTGGCTACACCTTC.

Many counts were recorded for this clonotype. V gene TRBV5-1 combines with J gene TRBJ2-7; 7 bases are shared with TRBD1. The CDR3 runs 14 residues. CDR1 SGHRS and CDR2 YFSETQ come from the germline V gene. The J segment lost 3 bases and the V segment lost 4 bases, leaving 7 bases of the junction unmatched. CDR3 amino acids: CASSPTGQNYEQYF. The CDR3 DNA is TGCGCCAGCAGCCCTACGGGACAGAACTACGAGCAGTACTTC.

The chain is built from TRBV20-1 and TRBJ2-7; 7 bases agree with TRBD1. The germline gives CDR1 DFQATT, CDR2 SNEGSKA (reference sequence). This CDR3 has 14 amino acids. V shed 5 bases and J 3 bases; nucleotides not matched to a gene: 10. In nucleotides, the CDR3 is TGCAGTGCTCGCCTTGACAACAGGGGCTACGAGCAGTACTTC. It translates to CSARLDNRGYEQYF.

At least ten counts were recorded for this clonotype. The chain uses TRBV12-3 or TRBV12-4 and TRBJ1-5; D might be TRBD1 (5 bases). The CDR3 sequence is 17 residues long. Trimming cost V 3 bases and J 2 bases, with 17 bases left between them. The DNA of the CDR3 is TGTGCCAGCAGTTTTGGGGGAAAGGTTAAAGGCAATCAGCCCCAGCATTTT. This translates into CASSFGGKVKGNQPQHF.

This clonotype appeared many times. This chain uses TRBV28 with TRBJ2-5; D not resolved. Germline V gene sequence: CDR1 MDHEN, CDR2 SYDVKM. The CDR3 covers 12 residues. Trimming took 8 bases from V and 5 from J, leaving 12 bases between them. Here the CDR3 DNA reads TGTGCCAGCGGCCTTCTAGGGGAGACCCAGTACTTC. Translated, it gives CASGLLGETQYF.

This clonotype was recorded at least ten times. The J gene is TRBJ2-5, the V gene TRBV7-8; 8 bases are a match to TRBD1. This CDR3 is 15 amino acids long. Germline CDR1 reads SGHVS; CDR2 reads FQNEAQ. Trimming cost V 4 bases and J 1 base; bases outside gene matches: 5. Written as DNA, the CDR3 is TGTGCCAGCAGCTCGGGACAGGAGATCCAAGAGACCCAGTACTTC. Protein product: CASSSGQEIQETQYF. Complete variable domain (other parts from reference TRBV7-8 and TRBJ2-5): GAGVSQSPRYKVAKRGQDVALRCDPISGHVSLFWYQQALGQGPEFLTYFQNEAQLDKSGLPSDRFFAERPEGSVSTLKIQRTQQEDSAVYLCASSSGQEIQETQYFGPGTRLLVL.

The V call is TRBV3-1, the J call TRBJ2-2, with 8 bases lining up with TRBD1. CDR1 and CDR2 from the germline V gene are LGHDT and YNNKEL (reference sequence). The CDR3 consists of 18 residues. V was clipped by 3 bases and J by 5 bases; unmatched bases: 14. The CDR3 is CASSQASQGAANTGELFF. The CDR3 region has the DNA TGTGCCAGCAGCCAGGCCAGTCAGGGGGCGGCCAATACCGGGGAGCTGTTTTTT.

This clonotype occurred many times. The V gene is TRBV24-1, the J gene TRBJ2-3; D is unclear. Deletions cut 9 bases from V and 2 bases from J, with 5 bases between. This CDR3 is 11 amino acids long. Germline lookup yields CDR1 KGHDR and CDR2 SFDVKD. This CDR3 is CATSDTDTQYF. The CDR3 DNA is TGTGCCACCTCCGACACAGATACGCAGTATTTT.

This clonotype occurred many times. The chain carries TRBV5-8 and TRBJ2-5, with 9 nucleotides matching TRBD2. The CDR3 has 15 residues. The V segment lost 3 bases and the J segment 4 bases; nucleotides outside the gene matches: 7. The germline CDR1 and CDR2 sequences are SGHTS and YDEGEE. CDR3 sequence reads: CASSSIAGETETQYF. CDR3 sequence (DNA): TGTGCCAGCAGCTCTATAGCGGGAGAAACAGAGACCCAGTACTTC. The complete variable domain, with remaining parts taken from reference TRBV5-8 and TRBJ2-5, reads EAGVTQSPTHLIKTRGQQATLRCSPISGHTSVYWYQQALGLGLQFLLWYDEGEERNRGNFPPRFSGRQFPNYSSELNVNALELEDSALYLCASSSIAGETETQYFGPGTRLLVL.

At least ten counts were recorded for this clonotype. The chain recombines TRBV18 with TRBJ2-1; 7 bases match TRBD1. Germline-derived CDR1 and CDR2 are KGHSH and LQKENI. The CDR3 contains 15 residues. Germline trimming cut 2 bases from V and 2 bases from J; bases unmatched to any gene: 3. CDR3 amino acids: CASSPGQAAYNEQFF. CDR3 nucleotides: TGTGCCAGCTCACCAGGACAGGCCGCCTACAATGAGCAGTTCTTC.